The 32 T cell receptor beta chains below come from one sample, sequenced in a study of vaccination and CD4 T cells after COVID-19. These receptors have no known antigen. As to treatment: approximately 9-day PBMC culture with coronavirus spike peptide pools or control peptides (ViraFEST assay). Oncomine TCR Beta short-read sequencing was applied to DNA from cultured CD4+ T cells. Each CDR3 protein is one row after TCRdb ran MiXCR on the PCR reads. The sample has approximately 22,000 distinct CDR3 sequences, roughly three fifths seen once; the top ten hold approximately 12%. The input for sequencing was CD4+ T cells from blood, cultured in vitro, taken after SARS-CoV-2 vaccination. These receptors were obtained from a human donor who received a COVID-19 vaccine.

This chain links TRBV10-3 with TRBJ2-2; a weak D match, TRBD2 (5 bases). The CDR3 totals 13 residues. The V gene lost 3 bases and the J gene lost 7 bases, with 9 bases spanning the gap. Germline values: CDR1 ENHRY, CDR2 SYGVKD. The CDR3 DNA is TGTGCCATCAGTGACGCGGGCGGCGGGGAGCTGTTTTTT. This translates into CAISDAGGGELFF.

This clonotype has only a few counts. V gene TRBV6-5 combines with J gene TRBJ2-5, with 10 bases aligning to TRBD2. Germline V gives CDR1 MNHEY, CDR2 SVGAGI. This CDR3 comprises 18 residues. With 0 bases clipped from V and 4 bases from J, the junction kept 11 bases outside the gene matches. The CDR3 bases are TGTGCCAGCAGTTACTCGAGGAGCGGGGGGGCTTGGGGAGAGACCCAGTACTTC. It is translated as CASSYSRSGGAWGETQYF.

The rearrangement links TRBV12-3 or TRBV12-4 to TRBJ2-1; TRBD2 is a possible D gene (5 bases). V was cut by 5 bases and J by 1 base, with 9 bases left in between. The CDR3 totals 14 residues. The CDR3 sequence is CASSGRGSYNEQFF. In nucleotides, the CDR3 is TGTGCCAGCAGTGGCAGAGGGTCCTACAATGAGCAGTTCTTC.

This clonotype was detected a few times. As DNA, the CDR3 is TGCAGTGCTAGACCCGGAGACTGGGTAGATGCCTATAGCAATCAGCCCCAGCATTTT. Translation: CSARPGDWVDAYSNQPQHF. The chain employs TRBV20-1 and TRBJ1-5; no clear D gene. The CDR3 loop spans 19 amino acids. V lost 2 bases to trimming and J lost 0 bases, with 23 bases between them. The V gene's germline CDR1 is DFQATT and CDR2 SNEGSKA (reference sequence).

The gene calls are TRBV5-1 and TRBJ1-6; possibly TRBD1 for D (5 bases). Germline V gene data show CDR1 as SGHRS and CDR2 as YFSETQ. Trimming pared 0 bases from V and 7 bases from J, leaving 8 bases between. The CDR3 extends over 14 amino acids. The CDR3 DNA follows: TGCGCCAGCAGCTTGGCCAGACAGAATTCACCCCTCCACTTT. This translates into CASSLARQNSPLHF.

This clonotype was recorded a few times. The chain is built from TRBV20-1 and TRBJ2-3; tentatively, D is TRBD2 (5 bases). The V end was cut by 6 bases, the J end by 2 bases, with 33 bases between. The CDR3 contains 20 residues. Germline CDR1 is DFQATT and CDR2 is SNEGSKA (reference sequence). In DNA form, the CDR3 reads TGCAGTGCAAAGCTACGGTCCCCTGGACTGGGGTCTAGGTCCACAGATACGCAGTATTTT. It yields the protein CSAKLRSPGLGSRSTDTQYF.

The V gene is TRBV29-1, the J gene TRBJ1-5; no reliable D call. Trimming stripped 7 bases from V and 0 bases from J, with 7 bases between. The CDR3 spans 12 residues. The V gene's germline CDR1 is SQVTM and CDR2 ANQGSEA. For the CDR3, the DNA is TGCAGCGCCAATAATAGCAATCAGCCCCAGCATTTT. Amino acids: CSANNSNQPQHF. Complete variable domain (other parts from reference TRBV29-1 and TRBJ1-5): SAVISQKPSRDICQRGTSLTIQCQVDSQVTMMFWYRQQPGQSLTLIATANQGSEATYESGFVIDKFPISRPNLTFSTLTVSNMSPEDSSIYLCSANNSNQPQHFGDGTRLSIL.

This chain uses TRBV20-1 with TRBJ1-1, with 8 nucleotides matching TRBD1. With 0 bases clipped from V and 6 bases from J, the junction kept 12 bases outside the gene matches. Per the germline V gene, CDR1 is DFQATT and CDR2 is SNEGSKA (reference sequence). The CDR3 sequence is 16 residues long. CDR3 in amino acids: CSARDGTQGAGSEAFF. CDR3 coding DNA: TGCAGTGCTAGAGATGGGACCCAGGGGGCAGGATCTGAAGCTTTCTTT.

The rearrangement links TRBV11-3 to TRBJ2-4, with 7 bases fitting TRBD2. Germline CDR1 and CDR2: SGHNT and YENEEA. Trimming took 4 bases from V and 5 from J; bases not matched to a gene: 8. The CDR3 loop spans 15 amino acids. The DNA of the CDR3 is TGTGCCAGCAGCTCCCTGGGGGGGAATGAAAACATTCAGTACTTC. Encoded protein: CASSSLGGNENIQYF.

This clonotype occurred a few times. CDR3 sequence reads: CASSPEGINQPQHF. CDR3 nucleotide sequence: TGTGCCAGCAGCCCGGAGGGGATCAATCAGCCCCAGCATTTT. This chain connects TRBV6-4 to TRBJ1-5; possibly TRBD1 for D (5 bases). CDR1 and CDR2 from the germline V gene are MRHNA and SNTAGT. Deletions cut 6 bases from V and 3 bases from J, with 12 bases between. The CDR3 totals 14 residues.

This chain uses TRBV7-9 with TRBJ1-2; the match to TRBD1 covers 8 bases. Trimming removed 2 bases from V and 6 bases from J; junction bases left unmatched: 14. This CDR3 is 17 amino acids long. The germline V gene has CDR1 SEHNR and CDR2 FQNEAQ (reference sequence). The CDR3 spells CASSLMDPGGGRNGYTF. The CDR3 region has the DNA TGTGCCAGCAGCTTAATGGATCCAGGGGGCGGTAGGAATGGCTACACCTTC.

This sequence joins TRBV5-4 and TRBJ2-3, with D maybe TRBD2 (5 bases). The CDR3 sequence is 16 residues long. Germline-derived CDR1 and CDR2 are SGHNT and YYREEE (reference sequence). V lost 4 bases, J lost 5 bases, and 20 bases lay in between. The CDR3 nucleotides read TGTGCCAGCAGCCCCGGTGGCGGGTCCTTCATAGATACGCAGTATTTT. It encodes CASSPGGGSFIDTQYF.

CDR3 protein: CATSRSMTNQPQHF. The CDR3 DNA reads TGTGCCACCAGCAGATCGATGACAAATCAGCCCCAGCATTTT. The chain recombines TRBV15 with TRBJ1-5; D is undetermined. V lost 2 bases and J lost 4, with 9 bases in between. The V gene's germline CDR1 is LNHNV and CDR2 YYDKDF (reference sequence). This CDR3 has 14 residues.

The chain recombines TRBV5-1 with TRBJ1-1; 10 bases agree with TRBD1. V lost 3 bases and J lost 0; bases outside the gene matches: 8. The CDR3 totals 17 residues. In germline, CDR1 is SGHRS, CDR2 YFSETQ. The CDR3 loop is CASSYPGQGVMNTEAFF. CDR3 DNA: TGCGCCAGCAGCTACCCTGGACAGGGGGTAATGAACACTGAAGCTTTCTTT.

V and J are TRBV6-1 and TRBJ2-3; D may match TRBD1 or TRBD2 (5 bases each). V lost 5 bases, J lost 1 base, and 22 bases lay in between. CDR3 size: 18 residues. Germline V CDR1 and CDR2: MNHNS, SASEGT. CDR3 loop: CASSPPDGTQDRTDTQYF. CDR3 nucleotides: TGTGCCAGCAGTCCCCCGGACGGGACCCAAGACCGCACAGATACGCAGTATTTT.

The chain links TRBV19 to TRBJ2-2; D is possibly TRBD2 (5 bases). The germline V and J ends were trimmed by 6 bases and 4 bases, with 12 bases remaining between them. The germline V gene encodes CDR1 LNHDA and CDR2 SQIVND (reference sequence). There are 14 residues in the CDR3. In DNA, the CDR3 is TGTGCCAGTAGAGAAACCGGAGGCACCGGGGAGCTGTTTTTT. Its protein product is CASRETGGTGELFF.

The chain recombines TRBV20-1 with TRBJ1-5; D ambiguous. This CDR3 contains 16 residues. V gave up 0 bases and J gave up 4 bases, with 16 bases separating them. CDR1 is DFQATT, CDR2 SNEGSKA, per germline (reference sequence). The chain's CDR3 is CSARDRIGSFNQPQHF. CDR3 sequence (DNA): TGCAGTGCTAGAGACAGGATAGGGAGCTTTAATCAGCCCCAGCATTTT.

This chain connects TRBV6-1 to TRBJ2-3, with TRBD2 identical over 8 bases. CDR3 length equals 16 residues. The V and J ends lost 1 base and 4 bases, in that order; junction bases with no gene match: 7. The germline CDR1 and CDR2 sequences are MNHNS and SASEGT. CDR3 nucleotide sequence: TGTGCCAGCAGTGAAGGGCCGGGACTAGGGGCAGATACGCAGTATTTT. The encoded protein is CASSEGPGLGADTQYF.

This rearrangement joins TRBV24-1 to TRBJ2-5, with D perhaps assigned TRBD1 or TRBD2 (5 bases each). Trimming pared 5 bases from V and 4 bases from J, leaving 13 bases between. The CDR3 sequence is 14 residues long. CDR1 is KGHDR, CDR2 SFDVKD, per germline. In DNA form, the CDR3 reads TGTGCCACCAGTGGAGGGGCTGGGAGAGAGACCCAGTACTTC. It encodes CATSGGAGRETQYF.

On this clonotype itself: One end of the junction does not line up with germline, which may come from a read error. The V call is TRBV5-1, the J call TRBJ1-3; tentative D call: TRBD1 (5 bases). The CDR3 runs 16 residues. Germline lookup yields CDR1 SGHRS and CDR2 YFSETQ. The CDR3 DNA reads TGCGCCAGCAGCACGACGACGGGGCCCTCTGGAAACATCATATATTTT. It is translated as CASSTTTGPSGNIIYF. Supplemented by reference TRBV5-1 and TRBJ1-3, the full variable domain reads KAGVTQTPRYLIKTRGQQVTLSCSPISGHRSVSWYQQTPGQGLQFLFEYFSETQRNKGNFPGRFSGRQFSNSRSEMNVSTLELGDSALYLCASSTTTGPSGNIIYFGEGSWLTVV.

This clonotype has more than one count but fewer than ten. The CDR3 DNA sequence: TGTGCCAGCAGTTTAGGTAGGGACTATGGCTACACCTTC. This codes for CASSLGRDYGYTF. V and J are TRBV12-3 or TRBV12-4 and TRBJ1-2; D unclear. The CDR3 is 13 residues long. V was cut by 1 base and J by 3 bases, with 6 bases left in between.

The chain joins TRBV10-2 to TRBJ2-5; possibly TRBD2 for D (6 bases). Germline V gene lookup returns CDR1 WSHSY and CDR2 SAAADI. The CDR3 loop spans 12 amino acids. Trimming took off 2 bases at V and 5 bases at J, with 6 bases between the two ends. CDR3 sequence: CASSEGGETQYF. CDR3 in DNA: TGCGCCAGCAGTGAGGGGGGGGAGACCCAGTACTTC.

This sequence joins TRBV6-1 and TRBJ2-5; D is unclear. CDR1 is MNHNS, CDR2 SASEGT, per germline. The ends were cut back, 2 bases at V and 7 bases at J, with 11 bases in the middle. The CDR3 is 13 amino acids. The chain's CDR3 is CASSERTDGTQYF. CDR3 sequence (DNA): TGTGCCAGCAGTGAACGAACAGATGGGACCCAGTACTTC.

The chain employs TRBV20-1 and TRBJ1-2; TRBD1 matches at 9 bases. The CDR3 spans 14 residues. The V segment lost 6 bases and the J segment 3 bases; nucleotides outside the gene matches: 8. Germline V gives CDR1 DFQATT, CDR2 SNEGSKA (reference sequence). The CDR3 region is CSATGTGFYYGYTF. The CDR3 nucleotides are TGCAGTGCCACCGGGACAGGGTTTTACTATGGCTACACCTTC.

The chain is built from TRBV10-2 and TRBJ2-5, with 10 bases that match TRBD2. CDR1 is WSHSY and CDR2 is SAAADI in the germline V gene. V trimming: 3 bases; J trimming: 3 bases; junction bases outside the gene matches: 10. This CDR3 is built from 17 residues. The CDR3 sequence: CASSESSGGKLKETQYF. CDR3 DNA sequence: TGCGCCAGCAGTGAATCTAGCGGGGGAAAACTAAAAGAGACCCAGTACTTC.

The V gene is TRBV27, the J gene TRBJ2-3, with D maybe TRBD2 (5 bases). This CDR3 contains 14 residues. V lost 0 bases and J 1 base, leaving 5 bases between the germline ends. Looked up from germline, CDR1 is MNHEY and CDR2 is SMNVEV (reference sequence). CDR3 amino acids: CASSLSRGTDTQYF. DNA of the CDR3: TGTGCCAGCAGTTTATCGAGGGGCACAGATACGCAGTATTTT.

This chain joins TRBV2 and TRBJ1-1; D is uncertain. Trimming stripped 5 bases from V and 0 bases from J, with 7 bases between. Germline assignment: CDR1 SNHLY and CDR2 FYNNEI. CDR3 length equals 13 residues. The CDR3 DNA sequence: TGTGCCAGCAGTACCTACCTGAACACTGAAGCTTTCTTT. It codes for CASSTYLNTEAFF.

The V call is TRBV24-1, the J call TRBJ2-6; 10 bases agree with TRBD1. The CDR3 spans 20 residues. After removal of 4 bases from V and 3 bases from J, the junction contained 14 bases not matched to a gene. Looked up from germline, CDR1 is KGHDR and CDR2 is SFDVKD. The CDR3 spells CATSDSLRQGAAGGANVLTF. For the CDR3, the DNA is TGTGCCACCAGTGACTCCCTCCGACAGGGGGCGGCGGGTGGGGCCAACGTCCTGACTTTC.

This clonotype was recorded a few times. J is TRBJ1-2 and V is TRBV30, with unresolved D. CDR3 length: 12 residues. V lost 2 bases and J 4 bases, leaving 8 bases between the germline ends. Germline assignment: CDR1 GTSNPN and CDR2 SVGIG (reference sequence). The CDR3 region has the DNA TGTGCCTGGAGTCGGACGGTCTATGGCTACACCTTC. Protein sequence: CAWSRTVYGYTF.

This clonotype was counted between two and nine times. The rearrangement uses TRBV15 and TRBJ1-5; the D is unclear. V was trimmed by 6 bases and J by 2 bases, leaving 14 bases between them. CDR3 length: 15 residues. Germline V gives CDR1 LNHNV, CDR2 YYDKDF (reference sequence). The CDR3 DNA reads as TGTGCCACCAGGCCGCTCGGGATGGGCAATCAGCCCCAGCATTTT. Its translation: CATRPLGMGNQPQHF.

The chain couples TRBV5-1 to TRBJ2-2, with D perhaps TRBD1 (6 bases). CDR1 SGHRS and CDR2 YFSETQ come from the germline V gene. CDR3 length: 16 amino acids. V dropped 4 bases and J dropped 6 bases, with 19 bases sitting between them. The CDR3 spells CASSPTTGNAPGELFF. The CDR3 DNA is TGCGCCAGCAGCCCCACTACAGGGAACGCACCCGGGGAGCTGTTTTTT.

In DNA, the CDR3 is TGTGCCAGCAGGAGGGCCAACTATGGCTACACCTTC. Its translation is CASRRANYGYTF. The V gene is TRBV6-1, the J gene TRBJ1-2; D is unresolved. The V gene lost 6 bases and the J gene lost 2 bases, with 7 bases spanning the gap. The CDR3 runs 12 residues. In germline, CDR1 is MNHNS, CDR2 SASEGT.